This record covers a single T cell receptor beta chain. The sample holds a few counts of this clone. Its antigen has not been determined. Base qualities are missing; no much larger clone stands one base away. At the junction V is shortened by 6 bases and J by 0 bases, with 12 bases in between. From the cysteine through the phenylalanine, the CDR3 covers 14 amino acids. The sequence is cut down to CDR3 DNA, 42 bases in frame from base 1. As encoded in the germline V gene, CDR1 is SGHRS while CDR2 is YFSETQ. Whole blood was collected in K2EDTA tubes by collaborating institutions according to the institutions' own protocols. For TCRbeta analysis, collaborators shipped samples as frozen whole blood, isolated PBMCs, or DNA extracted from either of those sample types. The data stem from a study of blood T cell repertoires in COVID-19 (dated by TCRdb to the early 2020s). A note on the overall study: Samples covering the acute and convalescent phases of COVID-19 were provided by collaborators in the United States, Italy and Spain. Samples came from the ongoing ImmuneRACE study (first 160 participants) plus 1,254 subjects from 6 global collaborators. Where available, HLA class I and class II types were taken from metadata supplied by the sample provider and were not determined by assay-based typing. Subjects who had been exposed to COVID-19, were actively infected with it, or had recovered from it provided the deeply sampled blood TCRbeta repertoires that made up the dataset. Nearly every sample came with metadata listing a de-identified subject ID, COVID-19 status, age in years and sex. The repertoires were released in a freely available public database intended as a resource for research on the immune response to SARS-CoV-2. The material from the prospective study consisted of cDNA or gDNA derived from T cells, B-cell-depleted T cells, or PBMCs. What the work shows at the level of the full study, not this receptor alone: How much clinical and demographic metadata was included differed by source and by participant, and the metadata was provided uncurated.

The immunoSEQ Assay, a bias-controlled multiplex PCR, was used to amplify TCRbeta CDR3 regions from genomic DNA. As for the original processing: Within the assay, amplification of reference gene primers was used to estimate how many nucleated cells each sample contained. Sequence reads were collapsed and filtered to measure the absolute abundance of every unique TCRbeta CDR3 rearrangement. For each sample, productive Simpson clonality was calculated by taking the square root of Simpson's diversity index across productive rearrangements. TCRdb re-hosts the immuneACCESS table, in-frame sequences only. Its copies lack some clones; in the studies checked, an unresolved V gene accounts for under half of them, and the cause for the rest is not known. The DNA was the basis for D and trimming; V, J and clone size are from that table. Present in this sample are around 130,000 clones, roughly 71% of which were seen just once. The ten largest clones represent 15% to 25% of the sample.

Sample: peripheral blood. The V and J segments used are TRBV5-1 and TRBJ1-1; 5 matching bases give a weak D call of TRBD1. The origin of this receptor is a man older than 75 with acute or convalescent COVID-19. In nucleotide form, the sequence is TGCGCCAGCATCGATACAGGAGTGAACACTGAAGCTTTCTTT. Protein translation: CASIDTGVNTEAFF.